This T cell receptor (beta chain) was observed in a study of regulatory T cells in long-lasting Graves disease. Construction of the TCR beta libraries employed iRepertoire HTBI primers in conjunction with Arm-PCR of CDR3 regions. Each CDR3 protein gets one entry after TCRdb re-called the multiplex PCR reads with MiXCR. The data contain 350,000 to 500,000 distinct CDR3 sequences, about 21% of them singletons. Indicated time point: persistent/refractory GD, antithyroid drugs over 5 years with positive TRAb. The authors made the TCR library using RNA they extracted from PBMCs. From germline, CDR1 is SEHNR and CDR2 FQNEAQ (reference sequence). This CDR3 has 13 residues. V shed 4 bases and J shed 4 bases, with 11 bases lying between them. This clonotype was seen a few times.

The chain recombines TRBV7-9 with TRBJ2-7; D may be TRBD2 (5 bases). The TCR sequence derives from a female donor with Graves disease. The sequenced sample was peripheral blood mononuclear cells (PBMCs), obtained when the disease was refractory, from a patient treated with antithyroid drugs. Here the CDR3 DNA reads TGTGCCAGCAGCTACAGACTAAATTACGAGCAGTACTTC. This codes for CASSYRLNYEQYF.